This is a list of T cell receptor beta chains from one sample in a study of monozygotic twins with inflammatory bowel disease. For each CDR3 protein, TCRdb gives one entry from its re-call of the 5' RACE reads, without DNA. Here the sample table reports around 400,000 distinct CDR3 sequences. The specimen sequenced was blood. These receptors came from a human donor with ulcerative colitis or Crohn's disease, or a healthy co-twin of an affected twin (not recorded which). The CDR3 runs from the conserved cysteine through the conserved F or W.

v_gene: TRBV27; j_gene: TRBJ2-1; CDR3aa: CASSSAPGGVSYNEQFF
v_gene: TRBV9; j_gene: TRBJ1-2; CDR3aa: CASSVGTGSDYGYTF
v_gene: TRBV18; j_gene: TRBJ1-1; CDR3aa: CASTFLGGTEAFF
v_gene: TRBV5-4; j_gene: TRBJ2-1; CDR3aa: CASSQVALLNTDEQFF
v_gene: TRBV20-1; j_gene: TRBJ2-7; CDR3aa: CSARGAGSGEQYF
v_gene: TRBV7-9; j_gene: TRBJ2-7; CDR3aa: CASSRSTMGSYEQYF
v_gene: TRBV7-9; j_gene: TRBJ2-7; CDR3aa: CASSSYDRREQYF
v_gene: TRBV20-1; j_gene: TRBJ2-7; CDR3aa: CSASRQGYEQYF
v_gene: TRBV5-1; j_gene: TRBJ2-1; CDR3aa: CASSLRGSYNEQFF
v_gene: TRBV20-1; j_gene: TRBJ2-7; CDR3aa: CSAWGLRSSYEQYF
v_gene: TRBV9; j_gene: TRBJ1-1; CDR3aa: CASSVDMMGATEAFF
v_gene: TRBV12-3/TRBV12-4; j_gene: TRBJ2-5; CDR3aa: CASSQGGTSRETQYF
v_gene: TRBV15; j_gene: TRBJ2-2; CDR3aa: CATRTSGNTGELFF
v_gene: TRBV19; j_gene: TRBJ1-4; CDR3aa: CASSIVGTGGEKLFF
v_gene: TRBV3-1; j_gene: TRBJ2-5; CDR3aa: CASSLGTSGRQETQYF
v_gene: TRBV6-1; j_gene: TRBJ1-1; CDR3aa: CASSEHRTEAFF
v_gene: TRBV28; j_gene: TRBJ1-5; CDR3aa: CASSPRQPFVAQHF
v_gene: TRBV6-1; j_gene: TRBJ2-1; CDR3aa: CASTPSLPAYNEQFF
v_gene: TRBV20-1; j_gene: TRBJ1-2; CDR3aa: CSASPMGRELGYTF
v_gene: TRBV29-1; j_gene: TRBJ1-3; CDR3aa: CSVALTGAGNTIYF
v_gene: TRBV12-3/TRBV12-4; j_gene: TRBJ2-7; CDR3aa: CASSLRGQGSYEQYF
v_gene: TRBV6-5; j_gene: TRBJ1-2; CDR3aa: CASSAALNYGYTF
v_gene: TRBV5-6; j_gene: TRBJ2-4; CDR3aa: CASSFSVGYGKNIQYF
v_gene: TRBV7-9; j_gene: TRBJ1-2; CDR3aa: CASSLRLSGYTF
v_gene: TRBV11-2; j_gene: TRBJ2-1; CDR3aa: CASSLGGQANNEQFF
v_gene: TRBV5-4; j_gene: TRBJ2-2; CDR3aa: CASSSLNRGWNTGELFF
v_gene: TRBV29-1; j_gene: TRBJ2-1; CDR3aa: CSVGASPYNEQFF
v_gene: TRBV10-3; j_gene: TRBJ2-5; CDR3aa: CAISLTPQETQYF
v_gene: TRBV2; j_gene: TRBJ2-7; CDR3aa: CASSEVGHYEQYF
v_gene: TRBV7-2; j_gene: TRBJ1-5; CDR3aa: CASSAGQNQPQHF
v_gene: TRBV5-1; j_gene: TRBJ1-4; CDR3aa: CASSLEGFSGEKLFF
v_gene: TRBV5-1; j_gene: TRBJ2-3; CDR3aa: CASRPRLHPTDTQYF
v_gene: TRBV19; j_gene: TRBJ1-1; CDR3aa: CASSIKASTEAFF
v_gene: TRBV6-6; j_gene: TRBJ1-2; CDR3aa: CASSPEVTNGYTF
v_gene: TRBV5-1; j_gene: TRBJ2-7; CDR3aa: CASSLWETGVGMYEQYF
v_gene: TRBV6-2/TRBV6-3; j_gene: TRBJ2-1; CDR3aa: CASSYSLPGTSSYNEQFF
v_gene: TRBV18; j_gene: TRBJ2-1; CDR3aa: CASSLQTGSEAF
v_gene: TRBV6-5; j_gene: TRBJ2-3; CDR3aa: CASSYEGKADTQYF
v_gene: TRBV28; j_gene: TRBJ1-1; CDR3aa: CASRQTQNTEAFF